These 21 T cell receptor beta chains were all obtained from the same sample, sequenced in a study of cytomegalovirus exposure and HLA in healthy donors. PCR involved 60 Vbeta and 13 Jbeta primers. Produced via immunoSEQ multiplex PCR; TCRdb's table is partial and in-frame only. The table lists around 130,000 clones, about 78% of them singletons, with approximately 2.6% in the top ten. Source material: PBMCs. These receptors were taken from a human donor in good health.

This clone has only a few counts. The chain joins TRBV6-1 to TRBJ1-5, with D unclear. Per the germline V gene, CDR1 is MNHNS and CDR2 is SASEGT. Deletions cut 8 bases from V and 4 bases from J, with 12 bases between. This CDR3 contains 13 residues. In DNA, the CDR3 is TGTGCCAGCGGCACAGCCCGAAATCAGCCCCAGCATTTT. As protein: CASGTARNQPQHF.

The table lists this clone with a few counts. This rearrangement joins TRBV2 to TRBJ2-2; D is undetermined. The CDR3 extends over 13 amino acids. V lost 4 bases and J lost 3, with 6 bases in between. From germline, CDR1 is SNHLY and CDR2 FYNNEI. The CDR3 reads CASSATDTGELFF. CDR3 nucleotide sequence: TGTGCCAGCAGTGCTACGGACACCGGGGAGCTGTTTTTT.

J is TRBJ2-5 and V is TRBV7-9, with D tentatively TRBD2 (5 bases). Looked up from germline, CDR1 is SEHNR and CDR2 is FQNEAQ (reference sequence). Trimming took off 2 bases at V and 2 bases at J, with 15 bases between the two ends. The CDR3 totals 16 residues. The CDR3, as DNA: TGTGCCAGCAGCTTACGTATCGGGGTCTTACAAGAGACCCAGTACTTC. Amino acid sequence: CASSLRIGVLQETQYF. Full variable domain (rest looked up from reference TRBV7-9 and TRBJ2-5): DTGVSQNPRHKITKRGQNVTFRCDPISEHNRLYWYRQTLGQGPEFLTYFQNEAQLEKSRLLSDRFSAERPKGSFSTLEIQRTEQGDSAMYLCASSLRIGVLQETQYFGPGTRLLVL.

This clone has only a few counts. The chain combines TRBV9 with TRBJ2-7, with 8 bases identical to TRBD2. The CDR3 length is 14 residues. The V gene's germline CDR1 is SGDLS and CDR2 YYNGEE. J was trimmed by 3 bases and V by 2 bases; bases with no gene match: 4. CDR3 nucleotides: TGTGCCAGCAGCGTGGGACTAGTCTTCTACGAGCAGTACTTC. Amino acids: CASSVGLVFYEQYF.

The chain recombines TRBV13 with TRBJ2-7, with D perhaps matching TRBD2 (5 bases). Deletions cut 1 base from V and 2 bases from J, with 12 bases between. Germline loops: CDR1 PRHDT, CDR2 FYEKMQ (reference sequence). The CDR3 sequence is 15 residues long. DNA of the CDR3: TGTGCCAGCAGCTTAGAGAGGGAATTCACCTACGAGCAGTACTTC. Its protein is CASSLEREFTYEQYF. Filled out from reference TRBV13 and TRBJ2-7, the complete variable domain reads AAGVIQSPRHLIKEKRETATLKCYPIPRHDTVYWYQQGPGQDPQFLISFYEKMQSDKGSIPDRFSAQQFSDYHSELNMSSLELGDSALYFCASSLEREFTYEQYFGPGTRLTVT.

This clone was seen a single time. The chain joins TRBV28 to TRBJ1-1; 12 bases fit TRBD1. The junction had 3 bases not matched to a gene; V was cut back by 6 bases and J by 4 bases. In germline, CDR1 is MDHEN, CDR2 SYDVKM. The CDR3 is made up of 14 amino acids. Here the CDR3 reads CASRGTGGGTEAFF. Here the CDR3 DNA reads TGTGCCAGCAGGGGGACAGGGGGCGGCACTGAAGCTTTCTTT.

The rearrangement joins TRBV2 to TRBJ2-5, with 9 bases matching TRBD1. The DNA matches TRBJ2-7 better at its end, which makes the J call doubtful. CDR1 SNHLY and CDR2 FYNNEI come from the germline V gene. The CDR3 sequence is 13 residues long. The CDR3 is CASSGTGAYEQYF. CDR3 sequence (DNA): TGTGCCAGCAGTGGGACAGGGGCCTACGAGCAGTACTTC.

The V gene is TRBV6-1, the J gene TRBJ1-2, with 12 positions matching TRBD1. CDR1 is MNHNS and CDR2 is SASEGT in the germline V gene. V gave up 2 bases and J gave up 7 bases; unmatched junction bases: 5. The CDR3 runs 15 residues. The CDR3 region is CASSERGQGAGGYTF. CDR3 DNA sequence: TGTGCCAGCAGTGAAAGGGGACAGGGGGCTGGTGGCTACACCTTC.

The genes are TRBV9 and TRBJ2-2; 9 nucleotides agree with TRBD2. This CDR3 comprises 17 residues. From germline, CDR1 is SGDLS and CDR2 YYNGEE. Trimming cost V 0 bases and J 1 base; bases outside gene matches: 4. The CDR3 sequence is CASSVGLTSGNTGELFF. The CDR3 DNA reads as TGTGCCAGCAGCGTAGGTCTGACTAGCGGGAACACCGGGGAGCTGTTTTTT.

The rearrangement joins TRBV27 to TRBJ2-1, with 8 bases identical to TRBD1. V was pared by 3 bases and J by 8 bases, with 6 bases of the junction left unmatched. Germline lookup yields CDR1 MNHEY and CDR2 SMNVEV (reference sequence). The CDR3 has 14 residues. The CDR3 DNA follows: TGTGCCAGCAGTTTCCAGGGGGCATTCGATGAGCAGTTCTTC. Amino acids: CASSFQGAFDEQFF.

The chain carries TRBV27 and TRBJ2-2; 7 bases are a match to TRBD1. After removal of 8 bases from V and 8 bases from J, the junction contained 20 bases not matched to a gene. The CDR3 loop spans 17 amino acids. Germline CDR1 MNHEY, CDR2 SMNVEV (reference sequence). DNA for the CDR3: TGTGCCAGCCGTTCTTATATGGGACAGTCTCCGAAGGGGGAGCTGTTTTTT. It is translated as CASRSYMGQSPKGELFF.

This chain connects TRBV28 to TRBJ1-2, with 9 bases that match TRBD1. Germline V lookup: CDR1 MDHEN, CDR2 SYDVKM. The CDR3 is 16 amino acids. Trimming cost V 1 base and J 7 bases; bases outside gene matches: 10. The DNA for the CDR3 is TGTGCCAGCAGTTTATCTGTAGGGACAGGGATGGGTGGCTACACCTTC. Translated: CASSLSVGTGMGGYTF.

J is TRBJ2-5 and V is TRBV5-1; TRBD1 might be the D (7 bases). V gave up 3 bases and J gave up 3 bases, with 15 bases separating them. Germline V gene sequence: CDR1 SGHRS, CDR2 YFSETQ. CDR3 size: 15 residues. The CDR3 coding sequence is TGCGCCAGCAGCTCGGATGGCAGGGGGGAAGAGACCCAGTACTTC. The encoded protein is CASSSDGRGEETQYF.

This clone was observed a handful of times. The chain couples TRBV2 to TRBJ2-5; TRBD1 matches at 9 bases. This CDR3 comprises 14 residues. Germline V CDR1 and CDR2: SNHLY, FYNNEI. V shed 5 bases and J 2 bases; nucleotides not matched to a gene: 3. Here the CDR3 reads CASSTGGRQETQYF. The CDR3 DNA sequence: TGTGCCAGCAGTACAGGGGGCCGGCAAGAGACCCAGTACTTC.

This clone was seen a few times. The chain combines TRBV5-1 with TRBJ2-1; no clear D gene. With 6 bases removed from V and 2 bases from J, the gap between germline ends came to 15 bases. Germline CDR1 is SGHRS and CDR2 is YFSETQ. CDR3 length: 15 residues. CDR3 DNA sequence: TGCGCCAGCACCCCGACACCCCCGGCCTACAATGAGCAGTTCTTC. This encodes CASTPTPPAYNEQFF.

This clone came up once. J is TRBJ1-3 and V is TRBV7-2; D gene unclear. Germline assignment: CDR1 SGHTA and CDR2 FQGNSA. This CDR3 has 14 amino acids. V was clipped by 5 bases and J by 1 base, with 9 bases between them. Here the CDR3 reads CASSVYSSGNTIYF. Written as DNA, the CDR3 is TGTGCCAGCAGCGTTTACAGTTCTGGAAACACCATATATTTT.

This clone was counted once. At one end, the junction sequence differs from germline, possibly due to a read error. The chain joins TRBV7-7 to TRBJ1-1; D call uncertain. This CDR3 spans 13 amino acids. CDR1 SSHAT and CDR2 FNYEAQ come from the germline V gene (reference sequence). The CDR3 spells CASSSNMNTEAFF. The CDR3 region has the DNA TGTGCTAGCAGTTCAAACATGAACACTGAAGCTTTCTTT.

The table lists this clone with a few counts. V usage is TRBV6-1 and J usage is TRBJ2-7; 9 bases fit TRBD2. V gave up 2 bases and J gave up 8 bases; unmatched junction bases: 7. Germline V gene sequence: CDR1 MNHNS, CDR2 SASEGT. CDR3 length equals 14 residues. The CDR3 here is CASSETGTSHKQYF. CDR3 DNA: TGTGCCAGCAGTGAAACCGGGACTAGCCACAAGCAGTACTTC.

V and J are TRBV9 and TRBJ1-1, with a weak D call TRBD1 (5 bases). The CDR3 totals 15 residues. The germline CDR1 and CDR2 sequences are SGDLS and YYNGEE. V gave up 4 bases and J gave up 1 base, with 14 bases separating them. CDR3 residues: CASSPILTANTEAFF. As DNA, the CDR3 is TGTGCCAGCAGCCCCATCCTGACAGCGAACACTGAAGCTTTCTTT. The complete variable domain, with remaining parts taken from reference TRBV9 and TRBJ1-1, reads DSGVTQTPKHLITATGQRVTLRCSPRSGDLSVYWYQQSLDQGLQFLIQYYNGEERAKGNILERFSAQQFPDLHSELNLSSLELGDSALYFCASSPILTANTEAFFGQGTRLTVV.

The rearrangement uses TRBV2 and TRBJ2-7, with 8 bases identical to TRBD1. The CDR3 is 15 amino acids. The ends lost 6 bases at V and 5 bases at J; junction bases unmatched: 12. Germline V lookup: CDR1 SNHLY, CDR2 FYNNEI. CDR3: CASRGTGQGRDEQYF. The CDR3 DNA is TGTGCCAGCAGAGGGACCGGACAGGGAAGGGACGAGCAGTACTTC.

V gene TRBV30 combines with J gene TRBJ1-1, with no clear D. CDR3 size: 14 residues. Trimming took off 7 bases at V and 0 bases at J, with 15 bases between the two ends. Looked up from germline, CDR1 is GTSNPN and CDR2 is SVGIG (reference sequence). The CDR3 loop reads CASNLRMMNTEAFF. CDR3 nucleotide sequence: TGTGCCTCGAACCTGAGGATGATGAACACTGAAGCTTTCTTT.